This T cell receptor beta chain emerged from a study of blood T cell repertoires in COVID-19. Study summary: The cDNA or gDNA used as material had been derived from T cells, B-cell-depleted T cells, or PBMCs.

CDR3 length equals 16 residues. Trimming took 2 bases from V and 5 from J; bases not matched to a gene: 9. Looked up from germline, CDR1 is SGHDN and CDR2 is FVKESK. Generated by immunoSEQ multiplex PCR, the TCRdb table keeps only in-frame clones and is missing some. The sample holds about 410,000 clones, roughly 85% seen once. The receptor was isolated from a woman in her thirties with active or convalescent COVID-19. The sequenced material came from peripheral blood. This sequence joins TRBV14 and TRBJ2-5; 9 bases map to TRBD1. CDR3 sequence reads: CASSQKTGQGRETQYF. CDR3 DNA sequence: TGTGCCAGCAGCCAAAAAACGGGACAGGGACGCGAGACCCAGTACTTC.